The 18 T cell receptor beta chains in this list originate from one sample, sequenced in a study of cytomegalovirus exposure and HLA in healthy donors. PCR employed 60 Vbeta and 13 Jbeta primers. Profiled with immunoSEQ multiplex PCR; TCRdb holds only in-frame clones, not every one. The table has 82,000 or so clones, over 9.5% seen once. The sample consisted of PBMCs. The receptors come from a man aged 55 to 70 in good health and CMV-seropositive.

The chain recombines TRBV11-3 with TRBJ2-3, with D possibly being TRBD2 (5 bases). This CDR3 region has 13 residues. The V gene's germline CDR1 is SGHNT and CDR2 YENEEA. Deletions cut 5 bases from V and 3 bases from J, with 9 bases between. The CDR3 loop is CASSSRGTDTQYF. DNA of the CDR3: TGTGCCAGCAGCAGCCGGGGTACAGATACGCAGTATTTT.

This clone has only a few counts. V and J are TRBV29-1 and TRBJ2-7; 10 nucleotides agree with TRBD2. The V segment lost 1 base and the J segment 3 bases; nucleotides outside the gene matches: 9. Per germline, CDR1 SQVTM and CDR2 ANQGSEA. The CDR3 has 16 amino acids. DNA of the CDR3: TGCAGCGTTGAAGGTTCTAGCGGGAGAGACGGCTACGAGCAGTACTTC. This encodes CSVEGSSGRDGYEQYF.

This clone came up a few times. The chain couples TRBV2 to TRBJ1-5; 9 bases map to TRBD1. The CDR3 has 14 residues. V lost 5 bases and J lost 7; bases outside the gene matches: 6. The V gene's germline CDR1 is SNHLY and CDR2 FYNNEI. This CDR3 reads CASSSGTGIQPQHF. The CDR3 nucleotides are TGTGCCAGCAGTTCCGGGACAGGGATCCAGCCCCAGCATTTT.

The chain recombines TRBV2 with TRBJ1-4; no clear D gene. Trimming removed 4 bases from V and 4 bases from J, with 10 bases in between. The CDR3 length is 14 residues. Germline loops: CDR1 SNHLY, CDR2 FYNNEI. DNA of the CDR3: TGTGCCAGCAGTGTGTACGGACTTAATGAAAAACTGTTTTTT. It encodes CASSVYGLNEKLFF.

This clone has just a few counts. The genes are TRBV27 and TRBJ1-2, with 9 nucleotides matching TRBD1. This CDR3 spans 14 amino acids. V was pared by 6 bases and J by 1 base, with 3 bases of the junction left unmatched. Germline-derived CDR1 and CDR2 are MNHEY and SMNVEV (reference sequence). The CDR3 sequence: CASRQGANNYGYTF. CDR3 DNA: TGTGCCAGCAGACAGGGGGCTAATAACTATGGCTACACCTTC.

This clone has a handful of counts. The chain links TRBV28 to TRBJ1-2; 7 nucleotides align to TRBD1. This CDR3 has 12 residues. CDR1 is MDHEN, CDR2 SYDVKM, per germline. The V and J ends lost 4 bases and 7 bases, in that order; junction bases with no gene match: 3. CDR3 coding DNA: TGTGCCAGCAGTTACAGGGGCTCTGGCTACACCTTC. Translated: CASSYRGSGYTF.

This clone was counted a few times. The chain recombines TRBV7-9 with TRBJ1-3; no firm D call. Germline values: CDR1 SEHNR, CDR2 FQNEAQ (reference sequence). The V end was cut by 2 bases, the J end by 4 bases, with 3 bases between. CDR3 length equals 12 residues. CDR3 in DNA: TGTGCCAGCAGCTTATCAGGAAACACCATATATTTT. The encoded protein is CASSLSGNTIYF. Complete variable domain (other parts from reference TRBV7-9 and TRBJ1-3): DTGVSQNPRHKITKRGQNVTFRCDPISEHNRLYWYRQTLGQGPEFLTYFQNEAQLEKSRLLSDRFSAERPKGSFSTLEIQRTEQGDSAMYLCASSLSGNTIYFGEGSWLTVV.

This clone was observed a few times. J is TRBJ2-7 and V is TRBV7-2, with TRBD2 matching 8 bases. V lost 1 base and J lost 0; bases outside the gene matches: 2. This CDR3 has 15 residues. Germline V gene data show CDR1 as SGHTA and CDR2 as FQGNSA. The CDR3 region has the DNA TGTGCCAGCAGCTTAGTAGCGGGAAGCTCCTACGAGCAGTACTTC. Translation: CASSLVAGSSYEQYF.

The chain recombines TRBV29-1 with TRBJ2-2; 13 bases are a match to TRBD2. Germline V gives CDR1 SQVTM, CDR2 ANQGSEA. V gave up 7 bases and J gave up 1 base; unmatched junction bases: 3. The CDR3 has 15 residues. In DNA, the CDR3 is TGCAGCGGGACTAGCGGGAGTGGGAACACCGGGGAGCTGTTTTTT. Translated, it gives CSGTSGSGNTGELFF.

The V call is TRBV5-6, the J call TRBJ2-5, with 9 bases that match TRBD2. V was clipped by 0 bases and J by 5 bases; unmatched bases: 8. The CDR3 sequence is 16 residues long. Germline loops: CDR1 SGHDT, CDR2 YYEEEE. The CDR3, as DNA: TGTGCCAGCAGCTTGGCCCCCGCGGGGGGGCGGGAGACCCAGTACTTC. It encodes CASSLAPAGGRETQYF.

This clone was observed a few times. The CDR3 sequence: CASSPMSSGGRDTQYF. CDR3 nucleotide sequence: TGTGCCAGCTCACCAATGTCGAGCGGGGGGCGAGATACGCAGTATTTT. This chain joins TRBV18 and TRBJ2-3; 9 bases match TRBD2. In germline, CDR1 is KGHSH, CDR2 LQKENI. With 2 bases clipped from V and 5 bases from J, the junction kept 8 bases outside the gene matches. The CDR3 totals 16 residues.

V is TRBV28 and J is TRBJ2-1, with 14 bases that match TRBD2. This CDR3 has 14 residues. V shed 9 bases, J shed 6 bases, and the junction held 4 bases outside the gene matches. From germline, CDR1 is MDHEN and CDR2 SYDVKM. The CDR3 region is CASRGLAGVNEQFF. The CDR3 DNA reads as TGTGCCAGTCGGGGACTAGCGGGAGTCAATGAGCAGTTCTTC.

V gene TRBV5-1 combines with J gene TRBJ1-2; tentative D call: TRBD1 (6 bases). The V end was cut by 4 bases, the J end by 8 bases, with 21 bases between. The CDR3 totals 15 residues. Germline V gene sequence: CDR1 SGHRS, CDR2 YFSETQ. The CDR3 DNA reads TGCGCCAGCAGCCTTTCGGACAGTCCCGTTTGGGGCTACACCTTC. It encodes CASSLSDSPVWGYTF.

CDR3 protein: CASSNERLAPPSTDTQYF. CDR3 in DNA: TGTGCCAGCAGCAATGAGCGACTAGCGCCTCCGAGCACAGATACGCAGTATTTT. The J gene is TRBJ2-3, the V gene TRBV9, with 8 bases that match TRBD2. Germline CDR1 is SGDLS and CDR2 is YYNGEE. With V trimmed by 4 bases and J by 0 bases, 13 bases remained unmatched. The length of the CDR3 is 18 residues.

The rearrangement links TRBV19 to TRBJ1-6, with D possibly being TRBD1 (5 bases). This CDR3 comprises 14 residues. V lost 10 bases to trimming and J lost 0 bases, with 10 bases between them. Germline-derived CDR1 and CDR2 are LNHDA and SQIVND (reference sequence). The CDR3 coding sequence is TGTGCCACCGGGGGGAGCTCCTATAATTCACCCCTCCACTTT. It is translated as CATGGSSYNSPLHF.

The gene calls are TRBV2 and TRBJ1-5, with D possibly TRBD1 on 5 matching bases. The germline V gene encodes CDR1 SNHLY and CDR2 FYNNEI. Trimming cost V 8 bases and J 6 bases, with 20 bases left between them. CDR3 length equals 15 residues. The CDR3 nucleotides are TGTGCCAGCCGGAAAAGGGGTGCCGGCACTCAGCCCCAGCATTTT. It encodes CASRKRGAGTQPQHF.

The chain uses TRBV27 and TRBJ2-1; 7 positions agree with TRBD2. This CDR3 comprises 14 residues. The V gene end was trimmed by 6 bases and the J gene end by 0 bases; junction bases not matched to a gene: 2. Germline CDR1 and CDR2: MNHEY and SMNVEV (reference sequence). The CDR3 loop reads CASRGGSSYNEQFF. Here the CDR3 DNA reads TGTGCCAGCAGGGGCGGGAGCTCCTACAATGAGCAGTTCTTC.

In DNA, the CDR3 is TGCGCCAGCAGTGAGTTGCGTCCTGGGACAGGAGGAAACACCATATATTTT. This translates into CASSELRPGTGGNTIYF. J is TRBJ1-3 and V is TRBV10-2, with 8 bases aligning to TRBD1. This CDR3 contains 17 residues. Germline loops: CDR1 WSHSY, CDR2 SAAADI. With V trimmed by 1 base and J by 4 bases, 9 bases remained unmatched.